Listed here are 26 T cell receptor beta chains from one sample, sequenced in a study of blood T cell repertoires in COVID-19. Clones were sequenced by immunoSEQ multiplex PCR, and TCRdb holds only the in-frame ones, with some missing. The table records roughly 130,000 clones, 80% to 85% of them present only once. The sequenced sample was peripheral blood. All receptors come from a woman aged 25-40 years who had recovered from COVID-19.

V usage is TRBV4-1 and J usage is TRBJ2-3; 11 nucleotides line up with TRBD2. Trimming removed 1 base from V and 5 bases from J; junction bases left unmatched: 8. Germline values: CDR1 MGHRA, CDR2 YSYEKL. The CDR3 has 17 residues. The CDR3 bases are TGCGCCAGCAGCCAAGGACTAGCGGGATTGTCTGGAGATACGCAGTATTTT. Translated: CASSQGLAGLSGDTQYF.

J is TRBJ2-1 and V is TRBV9; 7 positions match TRBD1. Germline V gene sequence: CDR1 SGDLS, CDR2 YYNGEE. V lost 0 bases and J lost 8; bases outside the gene matches: 8. This CDR3 contains 15 residues. This CDR3 is CASSVEGQEDDEQFF. The CDR3 bases are TGTGCCAGCAGCGTAGAAGGACAGGAGGATGATGAGCAGTTCTTC.

The chain carries TRBV4-1 and TRBJ2-5, with 10 nucleotides matching TRBD1. Trimming removed 0 bases from V and 0 bases from J; junction bases left unmatched: 16. The V gene's germline CDR1 is MGHRA and CDR2 YSYEKL. The CDR3 is made up of 21 amino acids. In DNA form, the CDR3 reads TGCGCCAGCAGCCAAGATTACGGACCCGGGACAGGGGACTTGTACCAAGAGACCCAGTACTTC. Translation: CASSQDYGPGTGDLYQETQYF.

This clone came up once. The DNA of the CDR3 is TGTGCCAGCAGTTACGGACTAGTCGGGGTCGGGGAGCTGTTTTTT. Residues: CASSYGLVGVGELFF. This rearrangement joins TRBV6-2 or TRBV6-3 to TRBJ2-2, with TRBD2 matching over 7 bases. Looked up from germline, CDR1 is MNHEY and CDR2 is SVGEGT. The CDR3 loop spans 15 amino acids. V lost 2 bases to trimming and J lost 7 bases; unmatched junction nucleotides: 7.

V and J are TRBV19 and TRBJ2-5; D may be TRBD2 (6 bases). Germline V lookup: CDR1 LNHDA, CDR2 SQIVND (reference sequence). The CDR3 extends over 14 amino acids. Trimming stripped 8 bases from V and 3 bases from J, with 16 bases between. This CDR3 reads CASRFAGSKETQYF. The CDR3 nucleotides are TGTGCCAGTCGATTTGCCGGGAGCAAAGAGACCCAGTACTTC.

CDR3 loop: CASSLDIDYGYTF. The DNA of the CDR3 is TGCGCCAGCAGCTTGGACATCGACTATGGCTACACCTTC. The V gene is TRBV5-1, the J gene TRBJ1-2, with unresolved D. The CDR3 runs 13 residues. Trimming removed 0 bases from V and 3 bases from J, with 6 bases in between. Germline V gene data show CDR1 as SGHRS and CDR2 as YFSETQ.

This clone was counted between two and nine times. The rearrangement joins TRBV14 to TRBJ1-1; D remains ambiguous. The CDR3 has 12 amino acids. From germline, CDR1 is SGHDN and CDR2 FVKESK. V was pared by 5 bases and J by 12 bases, with 16 bases between. The CDR3 coding sequence is TGTGCCAGCAGCGGGCCGGGATCAATGACTTTCTTT. Amino acids: CASSGPGSMTFF.

This clone was detected only a few times. The chain links TRBV3-1 (or the pseudogene TRBV3-2) to TRBJ2-7; 8 bases are shared with TRBD2. Germline lookup yields CDR1 LGHDT and CDR2 YNNKEL (reference sequence). With 6 bases clipped from V and 8 bases from J, the junction kept 15 bases outside the gene matches. This CDR3 has 15 residues. CDR3 loop: CASRLASGQGAKQYF. Here the CDR3 DNA reads TGTGCCAGCAGGCTAGCTAGCGGGCAAGGAGCTAAGCAGTACTTC.

The chain carries TRBV4-2 and TRBJ1-1; D uncertain. Germline V lookup: CDR1 LGHNA, CDR2 YNFKEQ. V gave up 0 bases and J gave up 4 bases, with 9 bases separating them. CDR3 length: 14 residues. CDR3 bases: TGTGCCAGCAGCCAAGATGGGGAGGCCACTGAAGCTTTCTTT. This sequence encodes CASSQDGEATEAFF.

The V and J genes are TRBV5-1 and TRBJ1-1; D is perhaps TRBD1 (6 bases). Germline V gene lookup returns CDR1 SGHRS and CDR2 YFSETQ. Trimming pared 3 bases from V and 0 bases from J, leaving 15 bases between. The CDR3 runs to 16 residues. The CDR3 sequence: CASSSTGTILNTEAFF. CDR3 DNA: TGCGCCAGCAGCTCGACAGGAACTATCTTGAACACTGAAGCTTTCTTT.

As DNA, the CDR3 is TGTGCCAGCAGCGAGGAACAGGGGGGTCAGCCCCAGCATTTT. Translating it yields CASSEEQGGQPQHF. The chain employs TRBV9 and TRBJ1-5; TRBD1 aligns across 8 bases. Per the germline V gene, CDR1 is SGDLS and CDR2 is YYNGEE. J gave up 6 bases and V 3 bases, and 5 bases lay outside the gene matches. The CDR3 is 14 amino acids.

This clone was seen just once. The rearrangement uses TRBV21-1 and TRBJ2-1; the table's D call, TRBD1, was not checked against the DNA. TRBV21-1 corresponds to a pseudogene. This CDR3 region has 13 residues. This CDR3 reads CASSNSSYNEQFF. CDR3 coding DNA: TGTGCCAGCAGCAACAGCTCCTACAATGAGCAGTTCTTC.

This rearrangement joins TRBV14 to TRBJ1-1; D ambiguous. Trimming stripped 0 bases from V and 5 bases from J, with 13 bases between. The CDR3 is made up of 15 amino acids. In germline, CDR1 is SGHDN, CDR2 FVKESK. The CDR3 DNA is TGTGCCAGCAGCCAAGATCTAGGGAGAGGGACTGAAGCTTTCTTT. This sequence encodes CASSQDLGRGTEAFF. Full variable domain (remainder filled in from reference TRBV14 and TRBJ1-1): EAGVTQFPSHSVIEKGQTVTLRCDPISGHDNLYWYRRVMGKEIKFLLHFVKESKQDESGMPNNRFLAERTGGTYSTLKVQPAELEDSGVYFCASSQDLGRGTEAFFGQGTRLTVV.

The chain combines TRBV9 with TRBJ2-3, with 11 bases matching TRBD2. CDR3 length: 15 amino acids. The junction had 4 bases not matched to a gene; V was cut back by 3 bases and J by 4 bases. Germline V gives CDR1 SGDLS, CDR2 YYNGEE. The CDR3 sequence: CASSDGTSGSDTQYF. CDR3 bases: TGTGCCAGCAGCGACGGGACTAGCGGTTCAGATACGCAGTATTTT.

V gene TRBV7-9 combines with J gene TRBJ2-1, with a weak D call TRBD2 (6 bases). With 8 bases removed from V and 0 bases from J, the gap between germline ends came to 11 bases. This CDR3 has 14 residues. CDR1 and CDR2 from the germline V gene are SEHNR and FQNEAQ (reference sequence). This CDR3 reads CASGDGGSYNEQFF. The CDR3 DNA sequence: TGTGCCAGCGGGGACGGGGGCTCCTACAATGAGCAGTTCTTC.

The chain couples TRBV19 to TRBJ1-1; D is undetermined. Germline V gene sequence: CDR1 LNHDA, CDR2 SQIVND (reference sequence). V lost 6 bases and J lost 1, with 6 bases in between. The CDR3 extends over 12 amino acids. The CDR3 reads CASRFGNTEAFF. CDR3 coding DNA: TGTGCCAGTAGGTTCGGGAACACTGAAGCTTTCTTT.

This chain connects TRBV4-1 to TRBJ2-5; D gene unclear. Between the trimmed V and J ends, which lost 0 bases and 4 bases, there was a span of 6 bases. The CDR3 spans 13 residues. Germline loops: CDR1 MGHRA, CDR2 YSYEKL. The CDR3: CASSQESGETQYF. The CDR3, as DNA: TGCGCCAGCAGCCAAGAGTCCGGAGAGACCCAGTACTTC.

A few counts support this clone. The chain recombines TRBV27 with TRBJ2-7; D might be TRBD2 (5 bases). V lost 6 bases to trimming and J lost 3 bases, with 18 bases between them. The CDR3 has 15 residues. Germline loops: CDR1 MNHEY, CDR2 SMNVEV (reference sequence). The CDR3 nucleotides read TGTGCCAGCAGCGGTAGGGAGTCACGCCGCTACGAGCAGTACTTC. Amino acids: CASSGRESRRYEQYF.

This chain connects TRBV6-5 to TRBJ1-1; TRBD1 might be the D (6 bases). Trimming took 0 bases from V and 10 from J, leaving 15 bases between them. There are 14 residues in the CDR3. Looked up from germline, CDR1 is MNHEY and CDR2 is SVGAGI. The CDR3 bases are TGTGCCAGCAGTTACTCCCGACAGGTGCCCGTAGCTTTCTTT. Translated: CASSYSRQVPVAFF.

Only one count was recorded for this clone. The rearrangement links TRBV19 to TRBJ2-5; perhaps TRBD1 as D (5 bases). V lost 6 bases and J lost 4, with 9 bases in between. Per the germline V gene, CDR1 is LNHDA and CDR2 is SQIVND (reference sequence). The CDR3 spans 12 residues. CDR3 residues: CASRGRAETQYF. The CDR3 DNA follows: TGTGCCAGTAGGGGCAGGGCAGAGACCCAGTACTTC.

The V gene is TRBV6-5, the J gene TRBJ2-1; tentative D call: TRBD2 (6 bases). Germline V lookup: CDR1 MNHEY, CDR2 SVGAGI. The V gene lost 4 bases and the J gene lost 7 bases, with 11 bases spanning the gap. The CDR3 is 13 amino acids. CDR3 DNA: TGTGCCAGCAGTTTGCGGGACTCTAATGAGCAGTTCTTC. Residues: CASSLRDSNEQFF.

This sequence joins TRBV28 and TRBJ1-1, with D possibly TRBD1 on 5 matching bases. The germline V gene encodes CDR1 MDHEN and CDR2 SYDVKM. CDR3 length: 17 amino acids. Trimming stripped 5 bases from V and 0 bases from J, with 19 bases between. The CDR3, as DNA: TGTGCCAGCAGTCCTTCGGACAACTCCCCCATGAACACTGAAGCTTTCTTT. As protein: CASSPSDNSPMNTEAFF.

The chain has TRBV10-3 and TRBJ2-7, with D maybe TRBD2 (6 bases). Germline V gene sequence: CDR1 ENHRY, CDR2 SYGVKD. CDR3 length: 13 residues. Between the trimmed V and J ends, which lost 7 bases and 4 bases, there was a span of 14 bases. The CDR3 loop reads CAIKWQGGYEQYF. The DNA of the CDR3 is TGTGCCATCAAATGGCAGGGAGGATACGAGCAGTACTTC.

The V gene is TRBV19, the J gene TRBJ1-5; D unresolved. The germline V gene has CDR1 LNHDA and CDR2 SQIVND (reference sequence). The CDR3 spans 15 residues. Trimming shortened V by 2 bases and J by 6 bases, and 14 bases separated the two germline ends. CDR3 sequence (DNA): TGTGCCAGTAGTATACAGGTTAGGAAAGGTCAGCCCCAGCATTTT. It encodes CASSIQVRKGQPQHF.

CDR3 amino acids: CATSRDRINTGELFF. For the CDR3, the DNA is TGTGCCACCAGCAGAGATAGAATCAACACCGGGGAGCTGTTTTTT. The chain is built from TRBV15 and TRBJ2-2; D is uncertain. The CDR3 is made up of 15 amino acids. CDR1 and CDR2 from the germline V gene are LNHNV and YYDKDF (reference sequence). V gave up 0 bases and J gave up 2 bases, with 7 bases separating them.

This chain uses TRBV5-5 with TRBJ2-1, with D possibly matching TRBD2 (6 bases). V lost 5 bases, J lost 3 bases, and 24 bases lay in between. Per germline, CDR1 SGHKS and CDR2 YYEKEE (reference sequence). The CDR3 sequence is 18 residues long. The CDR3 here is CASRQASNLAWDYNEQFF. The CDR3 DNA reads as TGTGCCAGCAGACAAGCGTCGAACCTAGCGTGGGACTACAATGAGCAGTTCTTC.